The entry below gives a single T cell receptor beta chain sequence along with its context. This entry belongs to a study of T cell changes during pregnancy in multiple sclerosis. Sequenced by immunoSEQ multiplex PCR; TCRdb stores in-frame clones only, minus some. The data show under 85,000 clones, with approximately 90% seen just once and under 0.6% held by the top ten. The CDR3 totals 17 residues. The germline V gene encodes CDR1 GTSNPN and CDR2 SVGIG (reference sequence). V was pared by 3 bases and J by 5 bases, with 16 bases of the junction left unmatched. The TCR comes from a female donor with multiple sclerosis, enrolled in a pregnancy study. The rearrangement uses TRBV30 and TRBJ1-2; TRBD1 aligns across 9 bases. The sequenced sample was CD4+ T cells from peripheral blood mononuclear cells, obtained in the second trimester of pregnancy. The CDR3 sequence is CAWRLRTGVRHRYGYTF. The CDR3 DNA reads TGTGCCTGGAGGCTTAGGACAGGGGTTAGGCATCGTTATGGCTACACCTTC. Variable domain in full (rest from reference TRBV30 and TRBJ1-2): SQTIHQWPATLVQPVGSPLSLECTVEGTSNPNLYWYRQAAGRGLQLLFYSVGIGQISSEVPQNLSASRPQDRQFILSSKKLLLSDSGFYLCAWRLRTGVRHRYGYTFGSGTRLTVV.